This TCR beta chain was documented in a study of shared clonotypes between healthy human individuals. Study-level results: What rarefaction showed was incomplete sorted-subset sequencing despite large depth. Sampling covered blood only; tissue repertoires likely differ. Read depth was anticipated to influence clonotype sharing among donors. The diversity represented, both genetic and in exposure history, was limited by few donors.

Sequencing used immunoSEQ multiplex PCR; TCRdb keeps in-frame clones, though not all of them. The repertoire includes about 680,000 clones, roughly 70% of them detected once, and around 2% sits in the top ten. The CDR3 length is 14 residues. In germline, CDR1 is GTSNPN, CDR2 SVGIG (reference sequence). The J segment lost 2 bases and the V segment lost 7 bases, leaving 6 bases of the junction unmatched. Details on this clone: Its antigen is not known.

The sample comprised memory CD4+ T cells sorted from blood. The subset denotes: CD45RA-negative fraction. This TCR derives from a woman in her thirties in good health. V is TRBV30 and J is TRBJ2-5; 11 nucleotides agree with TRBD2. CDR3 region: CASLAGGLQETQYF. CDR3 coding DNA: TGTGCCTCTTTAGCGGGAGGGCTACAAGAGACCCAGTACTTC.